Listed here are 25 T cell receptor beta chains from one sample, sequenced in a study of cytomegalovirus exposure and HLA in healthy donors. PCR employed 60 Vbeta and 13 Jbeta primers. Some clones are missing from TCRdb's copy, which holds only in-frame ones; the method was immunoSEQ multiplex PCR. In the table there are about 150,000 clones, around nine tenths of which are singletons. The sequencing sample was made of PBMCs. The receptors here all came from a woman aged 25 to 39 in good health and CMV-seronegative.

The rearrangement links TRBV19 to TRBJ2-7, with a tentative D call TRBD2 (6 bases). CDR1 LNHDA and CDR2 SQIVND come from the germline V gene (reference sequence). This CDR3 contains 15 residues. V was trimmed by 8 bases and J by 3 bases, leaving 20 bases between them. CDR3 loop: CASQFAGGTGYEQYF. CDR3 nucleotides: TGTGCCAGTCAATTCGCCGGAGGGACTGGCTACGAGCAGTACTTC.

The CDR3 is CASGSPGQGTYNEQFF. The CDR3 coding sequence is TGTGCCAGCGGGTCCCCCGGGCAGGGGACGTACAATGAGCAGTTCTTC. The genes are TRBV28 and TRBJ2-1; a possible D gene is TRBD1 (6 bases). The CDR3 length is 16 residues. Per germline, CDR1 MDHEN and CDR2 SYDVKM. The V end lost 8 bases, the J end lost 4 bases, and 21 bases lay between the germline ends.

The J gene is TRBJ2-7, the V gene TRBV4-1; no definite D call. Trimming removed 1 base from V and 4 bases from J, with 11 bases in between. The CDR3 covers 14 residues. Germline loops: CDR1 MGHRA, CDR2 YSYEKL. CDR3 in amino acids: CASSQGPRGYEQYF. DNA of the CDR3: TGCGCCAGCAGCCAAGGCCCTAGAGGATACGAGCAGTACTTC.

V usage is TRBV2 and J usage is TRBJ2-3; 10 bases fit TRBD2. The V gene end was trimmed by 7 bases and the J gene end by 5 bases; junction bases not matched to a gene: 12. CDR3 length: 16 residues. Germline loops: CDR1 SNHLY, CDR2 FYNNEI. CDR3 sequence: CASTWLKREGQDTQYF. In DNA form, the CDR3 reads TGTGCCAGCACCTGGCTTAAGCGGGAGGGCCAAGATACGCAGTATTTT.

The CDR3 here is CATSRDLAGDNEQFF. In DNA, the CDR3 is TGTGCCACCAGCAGAGATCTAGCGGGAGACAATGAGCAGTTCTTC. The chain carries TRBV15 and TRBJ2-1; 10 bases agree with TRBD2. J gave up 5 bases and V 0 bases, and 1 base lay outside the gene matches. CDR1 is LNHNV, CDR2 YYDKDF, per germline (reference sequence). This CDR3 contains 15 residues.

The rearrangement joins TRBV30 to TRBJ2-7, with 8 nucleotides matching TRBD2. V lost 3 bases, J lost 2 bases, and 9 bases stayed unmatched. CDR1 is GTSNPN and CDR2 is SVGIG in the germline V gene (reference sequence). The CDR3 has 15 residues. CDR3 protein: CAWRARGGPPYEQYF. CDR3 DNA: TGTGCCTGGAGGGCCCGGGGGGGCCCCCCCTACGAGCAGTACTTC.

CDR3 protein: CASSFYSEQYF. The CDR3 DNA is TGTGCCAGCAGTTTTTATAGCGAGCAGTACTTC. The chain combines TRBV28 with TRBJ2-7; no reliable D call. The CDR3 has 11 residues. The V gene lost 3 bases and the J gene lost 6 bases, with 6 bases spanning the gap. Germline assignment: CDR1 MDHEN and CDR2 SYDVKM. Full variable domain (remainder filled in from reference TRBV28 and TRBJ2-7): DVKVTQSSRYLVKRTGEKVFLECVQDMDHENMFWYRQDPGLGLRLIYFSYDVKMKEKGDIPEGYSVSREKKERFSLILESASTNQTSMYLCASSFYSEQYFGPGTRLTVT.

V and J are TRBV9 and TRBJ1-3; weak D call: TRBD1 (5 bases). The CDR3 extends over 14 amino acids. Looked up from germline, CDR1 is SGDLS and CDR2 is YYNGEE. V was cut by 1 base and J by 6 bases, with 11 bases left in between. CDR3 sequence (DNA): TGTGCCAGCAGCGTACAAGGGGAAACAAACACCATATATTTT. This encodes CASSVQGETNTIYF. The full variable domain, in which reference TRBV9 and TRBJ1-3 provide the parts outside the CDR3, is DSGVTQTPKHLITATGQRVTLRCSPRSGDLSVYWYQQSLDQGLQFLIQYYNGEERAKGNILERFSAQQFPDLHSELNLSSLELGDSALYFCASSVQGETNTIYFGEGSWLTVV.

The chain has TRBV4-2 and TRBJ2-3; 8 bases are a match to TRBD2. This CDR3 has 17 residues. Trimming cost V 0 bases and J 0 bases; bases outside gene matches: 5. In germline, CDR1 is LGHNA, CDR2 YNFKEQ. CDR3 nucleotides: TGTGCCAGCAGCCAAGATGTCGCTAGCGGGAGCACAGATACGCAGTATTTT. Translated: CASSQDVASGSTDTQYF.

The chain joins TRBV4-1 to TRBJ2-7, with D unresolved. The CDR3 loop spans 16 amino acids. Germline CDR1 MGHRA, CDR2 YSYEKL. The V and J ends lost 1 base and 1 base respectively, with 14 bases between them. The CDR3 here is CASSQVRLTGSYEQYF. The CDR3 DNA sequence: TGCGCCAGCAGCCAAGTTCGGCTGACCGGGTCCTACGAGCAGTACTTC.

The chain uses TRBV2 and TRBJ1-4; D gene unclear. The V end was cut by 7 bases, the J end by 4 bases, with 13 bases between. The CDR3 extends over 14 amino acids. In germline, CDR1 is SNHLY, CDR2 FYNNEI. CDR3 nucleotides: TGTGCCAGCAATTCTCCTACTAGTAATGAAAAACTGTTTTTT. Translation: CASNSPTSNEKLFF.

The CDR3, as DNA: TGTGCCAGCGCTCCCAGGGGGCCCAAAAATTGGGAAAAACTGTTTTTT. Amino acid sequence: CASAPRGPKNWEKLFF. J is TRBJ1-4 and V is TRBV27, with TRBD1 identical over 8 bases. Germline CDR1 is MNHEY and CDR2 is SMNVEV (reference sequence). V shed 8 bases and J 8 bases; nucleotides not matched to a gene: 16. The CDR3 length is 16 residues.

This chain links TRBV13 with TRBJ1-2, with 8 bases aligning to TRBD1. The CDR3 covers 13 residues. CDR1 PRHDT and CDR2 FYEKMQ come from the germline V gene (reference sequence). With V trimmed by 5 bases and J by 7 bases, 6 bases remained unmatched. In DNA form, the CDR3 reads TGTGCCAGCAGCCTTGACAGGGGTAGTGGCTACACCTTC. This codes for CASSLDRGSGYTF.

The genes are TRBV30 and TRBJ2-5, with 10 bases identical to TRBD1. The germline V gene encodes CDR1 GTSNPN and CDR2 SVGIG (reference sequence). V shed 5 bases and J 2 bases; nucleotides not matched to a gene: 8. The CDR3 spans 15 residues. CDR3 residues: CAWGPLDRGQETQYF. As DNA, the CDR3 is TGTGCCTGGGGGCCCCTGGACAGGGGGCAAGAGACCCAGTACTTC.

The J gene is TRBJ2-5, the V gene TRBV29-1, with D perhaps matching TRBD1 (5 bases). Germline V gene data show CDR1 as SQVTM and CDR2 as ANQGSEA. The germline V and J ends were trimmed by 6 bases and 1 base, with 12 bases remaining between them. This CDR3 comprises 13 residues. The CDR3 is CSVKGPGQETQYF. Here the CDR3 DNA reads TGCAGCGTCAAGGGGCCAGGCCAAGAGACCCAGTACTTC. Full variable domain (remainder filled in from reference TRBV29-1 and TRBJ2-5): SAVISQKPSRDICQRGTSLTIQCQVDSQVTMMFWYRQQPGQSLTLIATANQGSEATYESGFVIDKFPISRPNLTFSTLTVSNMSPEDSSIYLCSVKGPGQETQYFGPGTRLLVL.

CDR3 protein: CSVCTGTGTYEQYF. CDR3 nucleotides: TGCAGCGTTTGTACAGGGACGGGGACCTACGAGCAGTACTTC. The V call is TRBV29-1, the J call TRBJ2-5; a weak D match, TRBD1 (6 bases). The J call may be mistaken, given a closer DNA end match to TRBJ2-7. CDR1 and CDR2 (germline): SQVTM, ANQGSEA. This CDR3 region has 14 residues.

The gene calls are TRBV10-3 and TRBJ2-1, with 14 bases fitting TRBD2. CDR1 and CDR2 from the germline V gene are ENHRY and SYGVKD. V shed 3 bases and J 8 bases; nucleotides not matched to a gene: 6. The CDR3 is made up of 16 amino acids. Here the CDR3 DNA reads TGTGCCATCAGTGACTCGACTAGCGGGGGGGGAGATGAGCAGTTCTTC. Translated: CAISDSTSGGGDEQFF.

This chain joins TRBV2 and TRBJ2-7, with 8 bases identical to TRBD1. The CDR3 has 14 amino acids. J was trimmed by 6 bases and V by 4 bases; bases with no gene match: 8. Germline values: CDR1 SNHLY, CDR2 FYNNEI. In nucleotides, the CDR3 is TGTGCCAGCAGTGGAGGACAGGGCGGACGCGAGCAGTACTTC. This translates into CASSGGQGGREQYF.

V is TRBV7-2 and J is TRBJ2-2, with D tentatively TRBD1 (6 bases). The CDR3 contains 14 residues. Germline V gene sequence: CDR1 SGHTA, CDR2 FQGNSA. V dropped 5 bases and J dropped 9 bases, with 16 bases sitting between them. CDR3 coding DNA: TGTGCCAGCAGCCTTGGACAGAGGGCCCGGGAGCTGTTTTTT. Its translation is CASSLGQRARELFF.

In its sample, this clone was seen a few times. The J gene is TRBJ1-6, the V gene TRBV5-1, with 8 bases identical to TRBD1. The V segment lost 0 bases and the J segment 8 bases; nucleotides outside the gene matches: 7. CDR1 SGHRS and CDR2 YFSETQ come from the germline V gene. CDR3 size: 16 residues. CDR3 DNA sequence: TGCGCCAGCAGCTTGGCCCCGGACAGGGAGGATTCACCCCTCCACTTT. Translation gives CASSLAPDREDSPLHF.

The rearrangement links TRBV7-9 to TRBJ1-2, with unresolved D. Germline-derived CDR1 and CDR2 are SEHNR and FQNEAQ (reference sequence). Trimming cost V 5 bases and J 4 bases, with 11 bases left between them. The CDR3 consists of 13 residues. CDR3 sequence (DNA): TGTGCCAGCAGCCCCCCGGGGAGCTATGGCTACACCTTC. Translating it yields CASSPPGSYGYTF.

CDR3 in amino acids: CASSLAEQGWRVHEQYF. The CDR3 nucleotides read TGCGCCAGCAGCCTCGCGGAGCAGGGCTGGAGGGTTCACGAGCAGTACTTC. The V and J genes are TRBV4-1 and TRBJ2-7, with D tentatively TRBD2 (6 bases). Germline V gene sequence: CDR1 MGHRA, CDR2 YSYEKL. There are 17 residues in the CDR3. V was pared by 4 bases and J by 5 bases, with 24 bases between.

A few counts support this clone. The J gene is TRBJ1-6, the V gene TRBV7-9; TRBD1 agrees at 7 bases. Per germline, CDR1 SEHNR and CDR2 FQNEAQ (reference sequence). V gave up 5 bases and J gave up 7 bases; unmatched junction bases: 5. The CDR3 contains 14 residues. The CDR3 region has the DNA TGTGCCAGCAGCCGACCGGGACAGAATTCACCCCTCCACTTT. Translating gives CASSRPGQNSPLHF.

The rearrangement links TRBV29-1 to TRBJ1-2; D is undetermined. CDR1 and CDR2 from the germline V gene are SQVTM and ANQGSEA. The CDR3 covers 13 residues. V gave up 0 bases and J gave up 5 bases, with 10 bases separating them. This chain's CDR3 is CSVEDPGRYGYTF. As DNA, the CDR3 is TGCAGCGTTGAAGACCCGGGGAGGTATGGCTACACCTTC.

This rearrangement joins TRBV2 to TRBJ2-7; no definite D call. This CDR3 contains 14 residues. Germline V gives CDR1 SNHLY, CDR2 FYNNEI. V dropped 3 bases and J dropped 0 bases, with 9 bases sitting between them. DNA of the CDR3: TGTGCCAGCAGTGATTACCTGAGCTCCTACGAGCAGTACTTC. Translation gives CASSDYLSSYEQYF.